This entry describes one T cell receptor (beta chain). This sample was included in a study of T cell responses to AZD1222 COVID-19 vaccine. TCRdb's table, derived via immunoSEQ multiplex PCR, lists solely in-frame clones and lacks some. The sample consists of 90,000 to 120,000 clones, 80% to 95% of them appearing once. The V gene's germline CDR1 is MNHEY and CDR2 SMNVEV (reference sequence). The CDR3 totals 15 residues. V gave up 5 bases and J gave up 7 bases, with 21 bases separating them. Source: peripheral blood, taken on day 0 of AZD1222 vaccination. The source is an adult in good health. The chain has TRBV27 and TRBJ2-7; D is tentatively TRBD1 or TRBD2 (6 bases each). The DNA of the CDR3 is TGTGCCAGCAGTCCAACCACGGCAGGGGCGGGAGAGCAGTACTTC. Amino acids: CASSPTTAGAGEQYF.